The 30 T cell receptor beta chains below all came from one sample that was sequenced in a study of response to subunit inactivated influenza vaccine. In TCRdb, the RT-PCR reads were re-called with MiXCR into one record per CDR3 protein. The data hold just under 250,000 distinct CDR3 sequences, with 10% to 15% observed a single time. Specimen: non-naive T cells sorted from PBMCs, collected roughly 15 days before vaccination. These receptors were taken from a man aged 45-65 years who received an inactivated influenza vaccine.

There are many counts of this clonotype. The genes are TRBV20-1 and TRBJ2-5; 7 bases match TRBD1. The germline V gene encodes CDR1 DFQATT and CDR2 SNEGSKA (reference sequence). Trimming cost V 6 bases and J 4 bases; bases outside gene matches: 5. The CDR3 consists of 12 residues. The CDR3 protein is CSAEQGLETQYF. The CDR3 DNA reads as TGCAGTGCAGAACAGGGGTTAGAGACCCAGTACTTC.

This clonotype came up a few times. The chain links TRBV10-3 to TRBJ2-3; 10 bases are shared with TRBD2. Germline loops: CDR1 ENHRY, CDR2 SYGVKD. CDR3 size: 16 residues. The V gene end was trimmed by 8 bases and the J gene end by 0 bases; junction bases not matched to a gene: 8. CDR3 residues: CAIRTSGAPSTDTQYF. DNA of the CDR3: TGTGCCATCCGAACTAGCGGGGCGCCAAGCACAGATACGCAGTATTTT.

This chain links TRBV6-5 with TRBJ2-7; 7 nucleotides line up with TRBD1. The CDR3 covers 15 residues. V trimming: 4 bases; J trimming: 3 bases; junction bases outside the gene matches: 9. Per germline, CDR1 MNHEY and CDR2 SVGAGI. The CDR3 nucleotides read TGTGCCAGCAGTTTGACAGGGTTCGGAATCTACGAGCAGTACTTC. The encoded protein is CASSLTGFGIYEQYF.

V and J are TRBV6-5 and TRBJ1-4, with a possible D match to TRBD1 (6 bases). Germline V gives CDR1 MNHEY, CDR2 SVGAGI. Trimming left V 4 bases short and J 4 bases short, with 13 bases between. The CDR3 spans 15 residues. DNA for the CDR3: TGTGCCAGCAGTTTACCAGGGGTTAATAATGAAAAACTGTTTTTT. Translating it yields CASSLPGVNNEKLFF.

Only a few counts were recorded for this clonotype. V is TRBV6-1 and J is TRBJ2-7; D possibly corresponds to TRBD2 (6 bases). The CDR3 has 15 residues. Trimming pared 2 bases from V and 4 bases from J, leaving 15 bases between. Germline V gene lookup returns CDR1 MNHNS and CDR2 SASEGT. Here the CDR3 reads CASSESWRGTYEQYF. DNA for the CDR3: TGTGCCAGCAGTGAATCGTGGCGAGGGACTTACGAGCAGTACTTC.

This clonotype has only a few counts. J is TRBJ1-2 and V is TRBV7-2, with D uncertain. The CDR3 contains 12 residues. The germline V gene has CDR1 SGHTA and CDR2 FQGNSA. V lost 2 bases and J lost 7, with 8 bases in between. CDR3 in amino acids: CASSLRAGGYTF. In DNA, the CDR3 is TGTGCCAGCAGCTTACGGGCGGGTGGCTACACCTTC.

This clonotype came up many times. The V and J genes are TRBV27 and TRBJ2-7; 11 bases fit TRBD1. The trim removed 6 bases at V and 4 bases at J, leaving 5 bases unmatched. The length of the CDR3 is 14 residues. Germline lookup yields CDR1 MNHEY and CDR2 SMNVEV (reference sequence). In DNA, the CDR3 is TGTGCCAGCAGACCCGGGACAGGGGGGTACGAGCAGTACTTC. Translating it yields CASRPGTGGYEQYF.

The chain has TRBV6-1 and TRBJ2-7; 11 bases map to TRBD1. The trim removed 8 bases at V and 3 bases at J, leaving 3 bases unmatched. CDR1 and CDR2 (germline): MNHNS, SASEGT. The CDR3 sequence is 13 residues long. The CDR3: CASEGTGGYEQYF. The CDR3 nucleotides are TGTGCCAGCGAAGGGACAGGGGGCTACGAGCAGTACTTC.

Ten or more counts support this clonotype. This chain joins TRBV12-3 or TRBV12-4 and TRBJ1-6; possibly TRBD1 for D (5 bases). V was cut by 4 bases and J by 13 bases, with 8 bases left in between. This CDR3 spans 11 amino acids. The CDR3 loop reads CASSSKGPLHF. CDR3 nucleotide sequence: TGTGCCAGCAGTTCTAAGGGGCCCCTCCACTTT.

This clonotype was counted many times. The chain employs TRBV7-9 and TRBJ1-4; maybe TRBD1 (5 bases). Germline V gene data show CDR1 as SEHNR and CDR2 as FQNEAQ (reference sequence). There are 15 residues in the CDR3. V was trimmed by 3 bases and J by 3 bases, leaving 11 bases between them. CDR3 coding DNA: TGTGCCAGCAGCTTCCAGGGAAGGGCTAATGAAAAACTGTTTTTT. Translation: CASSFQGRANEKLFF. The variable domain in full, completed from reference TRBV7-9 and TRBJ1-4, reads DTGVSQNPRHKITKRGQNVTFRCDPISEHNRLYWYRQTLGQGPEFLTYFQNEAQLEKSRLLSDRFSAERPKGSFSTLEIQRTEQGDSAMYLCASSFQGRANEKLFFGSGTQLSVL.

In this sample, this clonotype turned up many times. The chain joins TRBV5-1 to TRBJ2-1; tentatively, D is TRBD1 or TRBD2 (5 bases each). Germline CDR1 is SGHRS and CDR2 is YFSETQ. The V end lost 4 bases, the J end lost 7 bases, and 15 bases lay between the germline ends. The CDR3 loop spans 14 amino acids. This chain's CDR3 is CASSTGDWGNEQFF. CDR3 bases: TGCGCCAGCAGCACTGGAGACTGGGGGAATGAGCAGTTCTTC. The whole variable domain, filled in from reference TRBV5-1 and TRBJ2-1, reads KAGVTQTPRYLIKTRGQQVTLSCSPISGHRSVSWYQQTPGQGLQFLFEYFSETQRNKGNFPGRFSGRQFSNSRSEMNVSTLELGDSALYLCASSTGDWGNEQFFGPGTRLTVL.

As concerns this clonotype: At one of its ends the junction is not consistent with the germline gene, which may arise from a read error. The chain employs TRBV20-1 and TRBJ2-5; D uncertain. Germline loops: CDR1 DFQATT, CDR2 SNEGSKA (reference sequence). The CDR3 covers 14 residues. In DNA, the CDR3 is TGCAGTGCTAGATCGGCAGGTTACCAAGAGACCCCGTACTTC. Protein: CSARSAGYQETPYF.

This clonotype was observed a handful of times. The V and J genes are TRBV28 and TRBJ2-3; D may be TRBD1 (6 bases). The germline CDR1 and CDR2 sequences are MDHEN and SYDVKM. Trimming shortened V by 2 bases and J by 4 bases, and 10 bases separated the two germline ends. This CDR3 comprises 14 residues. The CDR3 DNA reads TGTGCCAGCAGTTTAACTACAGGGTCAGATACGCAGTATTTT. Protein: CASSLTTGSDTQYF.

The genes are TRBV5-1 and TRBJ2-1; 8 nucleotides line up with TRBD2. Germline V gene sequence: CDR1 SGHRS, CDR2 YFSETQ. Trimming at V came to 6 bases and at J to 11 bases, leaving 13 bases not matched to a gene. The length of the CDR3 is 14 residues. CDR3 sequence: CASTQTGAGGQQFF. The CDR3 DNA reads TGCGCCAGCACCCAGACGGGGGCGGGAGGACAGCAGTTCTTC.

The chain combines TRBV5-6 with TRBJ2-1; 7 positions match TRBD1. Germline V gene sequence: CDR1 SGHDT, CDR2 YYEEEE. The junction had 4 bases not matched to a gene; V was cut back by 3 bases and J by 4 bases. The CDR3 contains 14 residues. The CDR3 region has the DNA TGTGCCAGCAGCTACGGGACAGAATACAATGAGCAGTTCTTC. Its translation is CASSYGTEYNEQFF.

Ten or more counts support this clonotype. The chain's CDR3 is CASSSPVKAGEVTDTQYF. CDR3 in DNA: TGTGCCAGCAGCTCCCCGGTAAAAGCGGGAGAGGTGACAGATACGCAGTATTTT. The chain combines TRBV7-6 with TRBJ2-3; TRBD2 aligns across 8 bases. The junction had 15 bases not matched to a gene; V was cut back by 4 bases and J by 3 bases. CDR3 length: 18 amino acids. The germline V gene encodes CDR1 SGHVS and CDR2 FNYEAQ.

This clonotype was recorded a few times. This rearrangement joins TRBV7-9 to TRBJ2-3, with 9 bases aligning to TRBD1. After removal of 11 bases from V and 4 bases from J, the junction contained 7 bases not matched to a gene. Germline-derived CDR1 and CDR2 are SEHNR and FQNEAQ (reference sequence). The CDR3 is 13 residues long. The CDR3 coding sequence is TGTGCCGGAGCGGGACAGGGACCAGATACGCAGTATTTT. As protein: CAGAGQGPDTQYF.

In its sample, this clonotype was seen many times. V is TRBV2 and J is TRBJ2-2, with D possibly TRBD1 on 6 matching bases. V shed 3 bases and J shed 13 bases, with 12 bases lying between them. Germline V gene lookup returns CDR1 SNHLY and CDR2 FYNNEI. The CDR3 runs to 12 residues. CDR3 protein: CASSEGQGGLFF. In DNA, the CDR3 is TGTGCCAGCAGTGAGGGACAAGGTGGGCTGTTTTTT.

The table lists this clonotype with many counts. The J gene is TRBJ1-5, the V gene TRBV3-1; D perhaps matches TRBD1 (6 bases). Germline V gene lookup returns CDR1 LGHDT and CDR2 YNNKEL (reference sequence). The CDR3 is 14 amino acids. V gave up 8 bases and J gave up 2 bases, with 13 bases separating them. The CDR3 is CASAPGTRNQPQHF. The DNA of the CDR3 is TGTGCCAGCGCCCCAGGGACACGCAATCAGCCCCAGCATTTT.

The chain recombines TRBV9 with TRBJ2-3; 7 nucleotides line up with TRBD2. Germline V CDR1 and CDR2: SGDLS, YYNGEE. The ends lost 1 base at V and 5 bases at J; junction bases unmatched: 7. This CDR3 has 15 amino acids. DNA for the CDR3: TGTGCCAGCAGCGTATCCCCGGGGGAGGGAGATACGCAGTATTTT. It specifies CASSVSPGEGDTQYF. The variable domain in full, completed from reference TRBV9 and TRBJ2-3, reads DSGVTQTPKHLITATGQRVTLRCSPRSGDLSVYWYQQSLDQGLQFLIQYYNGEERAKGNILERFSAQQFPDLHSELNLSSLELGDSALYFCASSVSPGEGDTQYFGPGTRLTVL.

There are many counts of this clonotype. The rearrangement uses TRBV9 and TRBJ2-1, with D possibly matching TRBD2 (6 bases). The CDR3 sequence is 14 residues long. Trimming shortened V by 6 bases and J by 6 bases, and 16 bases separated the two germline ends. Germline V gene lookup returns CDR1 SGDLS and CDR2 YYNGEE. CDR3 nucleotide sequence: TGTGCCAGCACGCCCCGCGGGGCCCTCAATGAGCAGTTCTTC. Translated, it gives CASTPRGALNEQFF. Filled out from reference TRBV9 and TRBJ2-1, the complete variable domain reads DSGVTQTPKHLITATGQRVTLRCSPRSGDLSVYWYQQSLDQGLQFLIQYYNGEERAKGNILERFSAQQFPDLHSELNLSSLELGDSALYFCASTPRGALNEQFFGPGTRLTVL.

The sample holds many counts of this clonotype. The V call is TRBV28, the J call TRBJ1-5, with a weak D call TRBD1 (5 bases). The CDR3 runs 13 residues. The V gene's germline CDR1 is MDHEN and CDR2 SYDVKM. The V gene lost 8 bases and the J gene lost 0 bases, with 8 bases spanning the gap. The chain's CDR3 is CASEGDSNQPQHF. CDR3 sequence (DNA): TGTGCCAGCGAAGGGGATAGCAATCAGCCCCAGCATTTT.

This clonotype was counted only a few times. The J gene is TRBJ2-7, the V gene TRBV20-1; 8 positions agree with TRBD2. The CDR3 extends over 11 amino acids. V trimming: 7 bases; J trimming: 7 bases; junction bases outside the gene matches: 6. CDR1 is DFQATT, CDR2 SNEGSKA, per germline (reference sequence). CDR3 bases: TGCAGTGTTAGGCGGGGGGTAGAGCAGTACTTC. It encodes CSVRRGVEQYF.

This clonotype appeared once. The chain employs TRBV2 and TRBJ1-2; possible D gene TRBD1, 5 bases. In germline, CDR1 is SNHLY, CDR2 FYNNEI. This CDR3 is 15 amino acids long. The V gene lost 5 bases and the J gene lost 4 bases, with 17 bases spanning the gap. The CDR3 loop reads CASSKPGIIAYGYTF. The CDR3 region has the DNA TGTGCCAGCAGTAAACCAGGGATCATAGCCTATGGCTACACCTTC.

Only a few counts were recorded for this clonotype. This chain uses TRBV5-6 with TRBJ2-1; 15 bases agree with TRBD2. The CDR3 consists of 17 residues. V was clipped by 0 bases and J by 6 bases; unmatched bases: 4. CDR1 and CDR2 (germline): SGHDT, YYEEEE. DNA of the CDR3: TGTGCCAGCAGCTTGGAGGGACTAGCGGGAGGAGGCAATGAGCAGTTCTTC. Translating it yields CASSLEGLAGGGNEQFF.

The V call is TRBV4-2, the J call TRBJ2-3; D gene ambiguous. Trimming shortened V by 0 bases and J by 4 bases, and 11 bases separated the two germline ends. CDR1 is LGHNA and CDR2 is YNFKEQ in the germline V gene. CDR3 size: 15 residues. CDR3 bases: TGTGCCAGCAGCCAAGAGGGTCATTGGTCAGATACGCAGTATTTT. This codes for CASSQEGHWSDTQYF.

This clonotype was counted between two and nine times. The CDR3 loop reads CASSRDRTNTGELFF. DNA of the CDR3: TGTGCCAGTAGTCGGGACAGGACTAACACCGGGGAGCTGTTTTTT. The rearrangement uses TRBV19 and TRBJ2-2; 8 nucleotides match TRBD1. Per germline, CDR1 LNHDA and CDR2 SQIVND (reference sequence). V was clipped by 5 bases and J by 2 bases; unmatched bases: 4. The CDR3 extends over 15 amino acids.

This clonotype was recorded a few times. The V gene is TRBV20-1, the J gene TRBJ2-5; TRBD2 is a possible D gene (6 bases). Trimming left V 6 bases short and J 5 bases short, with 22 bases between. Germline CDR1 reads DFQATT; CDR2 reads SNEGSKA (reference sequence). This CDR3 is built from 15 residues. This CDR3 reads CSAGGFGSSGETQYF. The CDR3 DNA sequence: TGCAGTGCCGGGGGTTTCGGATCGTCGGGGGAGACCCAGTACTTC.

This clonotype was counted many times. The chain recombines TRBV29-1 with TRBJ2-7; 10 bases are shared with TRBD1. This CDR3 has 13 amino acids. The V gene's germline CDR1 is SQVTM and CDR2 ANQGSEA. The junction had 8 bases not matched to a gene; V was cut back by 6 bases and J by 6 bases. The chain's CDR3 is CSVNSGTGAEQYF. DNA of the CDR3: TGCAGCGTAAACTCCGGGACAGGGGCCGAGCAGTACTTC.

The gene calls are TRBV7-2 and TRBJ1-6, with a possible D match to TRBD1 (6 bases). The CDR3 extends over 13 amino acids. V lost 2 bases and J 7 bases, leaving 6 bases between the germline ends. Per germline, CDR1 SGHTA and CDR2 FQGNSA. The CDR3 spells CASSLRGNSPLHF. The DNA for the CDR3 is TGTGCCAGCAGCTTAAGGGGGAATTCACCCCTCCACTTT.